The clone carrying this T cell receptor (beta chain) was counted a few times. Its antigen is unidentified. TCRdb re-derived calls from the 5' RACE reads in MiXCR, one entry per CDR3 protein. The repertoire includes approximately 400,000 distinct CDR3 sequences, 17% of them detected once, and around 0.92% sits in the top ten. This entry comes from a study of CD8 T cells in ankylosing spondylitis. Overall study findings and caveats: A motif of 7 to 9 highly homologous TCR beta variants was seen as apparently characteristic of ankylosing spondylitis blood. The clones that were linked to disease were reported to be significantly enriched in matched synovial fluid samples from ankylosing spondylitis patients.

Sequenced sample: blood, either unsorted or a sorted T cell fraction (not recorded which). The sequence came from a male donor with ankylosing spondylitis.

The CDR3 DNA sequence: TGTGCCAGCAGAACACAGGGAGGGGAGCAGTTCTTC. This gives the protein CASRTQGGEQFF. This chain uses TRBV11-3 with TRBJ2-1; TRBD2 is a possible D gene (7 bases). Trimming removed 6 bases at V and 10 bases at J, with 13 bases between. Germline V CDR1 and CDR2: SGHNT, YENEEA. The CDR3 contains 12 residues.